The next 14 T cell receptor beta chains were all read from a single sample in a study of post-analysis software for immune sequencing data. Study findings and constraints: TRBV segments more frequent in patients than in controls numbered five and included TRBV5-6, TRBV5-1 and TRBV20-1.

Antigen specificity for these receptors is unknown. TCR beta libraries were prepared from cDNA with unique molecular identifiers. Each CDR3 protein is one row after TCRdb ran MiXCR on the PCR reads. The sample includes roughly 670,000 distinct CDR3 sequences, 55% to 70% of them seen just once. Source material: blood. Source of these receptors: a girl aged 2 to 10 with multiple sclerosis.

The rearrangement links TRBV20-1 to TRBJ2-5; 12 bases agree with TRBD2. This CDR3 spans 15 amino acids. Germline V gene data show CDR1 as DFQATT and CDR2 as SNEGSKA (reference sequence). V was clipped by 3 bases and J by 3 bases; unmatched bases: 5. CDR3 in amino acids: CSASRLAGGKETQYF. The CDR3 bases are TGCAGTGCTAGCCGCCTAGCGGGGGGGAAAGAGACCCAGTACTTC.

This rearrangement joins TRBV28 to TRBJ2-3; D not certain. Germline CDR1 and CDR2: MDHEN and SYDVKM. V dropped 4 bases and J dropped 4 bases, with 9 bases sitting between them. The CDR3 contains 13 residues. The CDR3 coding sequence is TGTGCCAGCAGTTCCATTACAGCAGATACGCAGTATTTT. Protein product: CASSSITADTQYF.

The rearrangement uses TRBV28 and TRBJ2-5; 8 nucleotides match TRBD2. V lost 6 bases, J lost 5 bases, and 8 bases stayed unmatched. This CDR3 spans 14 amino acids. CDR1 is MDHEN and CDR2 is SYDVKM in the germline V gene. CDR3 DNA: TGTGCCAGCAGCCTACATAGCGGGGACGAGACCCAGTACTTC. Translating gives CASSLHSGDETQYF.

The chain uses TRBV24-1 and TRBJ1-2; no definite D call. The ends were cut back, 2 bases at V and 1 base at J, with 7 bases in the middle. From germline, CDR1 is KGHDR and CDR2 SFDVKD. CDR3 length equals 14 residues. The CDR3 DNA follows: TGTGCCACCAGTGATTCGGGCAGTAACTATGGCTACACCTTC. This codes for CATSDSGSNYGYTF.

The chain uses TRBV20-1 and TRBJ2-4, with D perhaps being TRBD1 or TRBD2 (5 bases each). The J call may be mistaken, given a closer DNA end match to TRBJ2-5. Germline loops: CDR1 DFQATT, CDR2 SNEGSKA (reference sequence). The CDR3 runs 14 residues. CDR3 sequence: CSARSRGERETQYF. CDR3 nucleotides: TGCAGTGCTAGATCTAGGGGAGAGCGGGAGACCCAGTACTTC.

V is TRBV20-1 and J is TRBJ2-1; D is unresolved. Trimming removed 3 bases from V and 12 bases from J, with 18 bases in between. CDR1 is DFQATT, CDR2 SNEGSKA, per germline (reference sequence). The CDR3 consists of 13 residues. CDR3 region: CSARETESLRQFF. The CDR3 DNA reads as TGCAGTGCTAGGGAAACGGAAAGTCTGAGGCAGTTCTTC.

The chain employs TRBV5-1 and TRBJ2-7; 10 positions agree with TRBD2. J gave up 2 bases and V 3 bases, and 5 bases lay outside the gene matches. The V gene's germline CDR1 is SGHRS and CDR2 YFSETQ. The CDR3 is 15 amino acids. The CDR3 sequence: CASSSGTSETYEQYF. The CDR3 bases are TGCGCCAGCAGCTCCGGGACTAGCGAGACCTACGAGCAGTACTTC.

This clonotype turned up a few times. CDR3 loop: CARPGGSSGATYEQYF. CDR3 sequence (DNA): TGTGCCAGACCCGGGGGATCGTCAGGGGCGACCTACGAGCAGTACTTC. V and J are TRBV5-5 and TRBJ2-7; D may be TRBD1 or TRBD2 (6 bases each). Looked up from germline, CDR1 is SGHKS and CDR2 is YYEKEE (reference sequence). V was trimmed by 8 bases and J by 2 bases, leaving 23 bases between them. The CDR3 spans 16 residues.

The chain has TRBV5-1 and TRBJ2-1; D ambiguous. The CDR3 is 17 amino acids. Trimming cost V 0 bases and J 0 bases, with 13 bases left between them. CDR1 SGHRS and CDR2 YFSETQ come from the germline V gene. The CDR3: CASSLGTSDISYNEQFF. The CDR3 bases are TGCGCCAGCAGCTTGGGGACCTCAGATATCTCCTACAATGAGCAGTTCTTC.

For the CDR3, the DNA is TGTGCCAGCAGGACTTCCGATCGCGATGAGCAGTACTTC. This gives the protein CASRTSDRDEQYF. The chain has TRBV2 and TRBJ2-5; D remains unclear. The germline V gene has CDR1 SNHLY and CDR2 FYNNEI. The CDR3 runs 13 residues. Trimming cost V 6 bases and J 11 bases, with 19 bases left between them.

This clonotype was counted a few times. V gene TRBV7-9 combines with J gene TRBJ2-3; D might be TRBD1 (7 bases). Trimming took off 8 bases at V and 2 bases at J, with 11 bases between the two ends. This CDR3 is 13 amino acids long. Germline CDR1 and CDR2: SEHNR and FQNEAQ (reference sequence). CDR3 region: CASAGQFTDTQYF. The CDR3, as DNA: TGTGCCAGCGCGGGACAGTTCACAGATACGCAGTATTTT.

This clonotype appeared a few times. This sequence joins TRBV29-1 and TRBJ1-1; 8 bases match TRBD1. Per germline, CDR1 SQVTM and CDR2 ANQGSEA. Losses at the gene ends were 4 bases for V and 5 bases for J; bases not matched to a gene: 6. The CDR3 covers 13 residues. CDR3 sequence reads: CSVAGQGRTEAFF. Here the CDR3 DNA reads TGCAGCGTTGCCGGACAGGGAAGGACTGAAGCTTTCTTT.

A few counts support this clonotype. Relative to the germline gene, one junction end is altered; a read error may explain this. V gene TRBV2 combines with J gene TRBJ1-1; D is possibly TRBD1 (6 bases). Germline V gene lookup returns CDR1 SNHLY and CDR2 FYNNEI. The CDR3 covers 17 residues. This CDR3 is CASRDLSGGSPNTEAFF. DNA of the CDR3: TGTGCCAGCAGGGACCTGTCTGGGGGCAGCCCGAACACTGAGGCTTTCTTT.

The V call is TRBV20-1, the J call TRBJ1-1, with a tentative D call TRBD1 (5 bases). The germline V and J ends were trimmed by 0 bases and 4 bases, with 9 bases remaining between them. The CDR3 is 13 amino acids. From germline, CDR1 is DFQATT and CDR2 SNEGSKA (reference sequence). The CDR3 reads CSARDVQGTEAFF. CDR3 nucleotide sequence: TGCAGTGCTAGAGATGTGCAGGGCACTGAAGCTTTCTTT.